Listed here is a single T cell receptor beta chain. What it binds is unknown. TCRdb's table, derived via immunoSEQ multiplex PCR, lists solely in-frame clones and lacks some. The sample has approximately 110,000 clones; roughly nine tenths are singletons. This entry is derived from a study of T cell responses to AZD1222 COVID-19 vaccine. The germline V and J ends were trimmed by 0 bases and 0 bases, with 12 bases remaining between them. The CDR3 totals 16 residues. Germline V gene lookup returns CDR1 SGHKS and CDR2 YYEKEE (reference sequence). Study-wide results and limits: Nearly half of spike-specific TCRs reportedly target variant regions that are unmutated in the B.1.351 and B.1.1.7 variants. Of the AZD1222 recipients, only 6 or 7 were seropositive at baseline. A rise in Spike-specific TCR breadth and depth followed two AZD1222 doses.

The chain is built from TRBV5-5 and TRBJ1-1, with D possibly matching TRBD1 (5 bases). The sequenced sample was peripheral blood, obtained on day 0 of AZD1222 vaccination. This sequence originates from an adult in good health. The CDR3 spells CASSLGTGSMNTEAFF. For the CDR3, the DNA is TGTGCCAGCAGCTTGGGTACAGGAAGTATGAACACTGAAGCTTTCTTT.